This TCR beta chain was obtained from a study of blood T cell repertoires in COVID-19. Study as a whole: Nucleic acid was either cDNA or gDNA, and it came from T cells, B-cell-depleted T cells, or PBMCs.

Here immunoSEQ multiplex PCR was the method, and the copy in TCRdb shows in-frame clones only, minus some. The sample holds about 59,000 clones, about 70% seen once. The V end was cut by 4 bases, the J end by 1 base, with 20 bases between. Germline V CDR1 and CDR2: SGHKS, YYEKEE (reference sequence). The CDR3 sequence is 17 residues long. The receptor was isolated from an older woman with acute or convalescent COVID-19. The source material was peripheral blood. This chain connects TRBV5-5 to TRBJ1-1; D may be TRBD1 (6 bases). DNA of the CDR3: TGTGCCAGCAGCCCTGGGTGGGCCAGGGGCTCGAACACTGAAGCTTTCTTT. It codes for CASSPGWARGSNTEAFF.